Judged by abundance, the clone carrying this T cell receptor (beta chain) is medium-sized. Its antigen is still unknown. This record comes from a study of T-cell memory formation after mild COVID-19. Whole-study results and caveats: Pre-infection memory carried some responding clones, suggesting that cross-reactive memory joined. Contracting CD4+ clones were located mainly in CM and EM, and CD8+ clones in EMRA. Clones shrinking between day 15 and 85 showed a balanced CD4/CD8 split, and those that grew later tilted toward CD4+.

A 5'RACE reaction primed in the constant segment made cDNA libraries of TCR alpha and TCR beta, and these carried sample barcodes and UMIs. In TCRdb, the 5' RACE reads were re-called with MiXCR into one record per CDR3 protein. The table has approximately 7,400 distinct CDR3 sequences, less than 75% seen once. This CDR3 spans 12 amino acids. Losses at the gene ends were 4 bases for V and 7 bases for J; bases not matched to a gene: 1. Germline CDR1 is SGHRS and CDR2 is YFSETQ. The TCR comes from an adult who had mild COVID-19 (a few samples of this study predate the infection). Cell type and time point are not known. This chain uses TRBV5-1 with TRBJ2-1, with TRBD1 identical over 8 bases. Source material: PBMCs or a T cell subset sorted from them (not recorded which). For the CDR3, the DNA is TGCGCCAGCAGCAGACAGGGGAATGAGCAGTTCTTC. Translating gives CASSRQGNEQFF.